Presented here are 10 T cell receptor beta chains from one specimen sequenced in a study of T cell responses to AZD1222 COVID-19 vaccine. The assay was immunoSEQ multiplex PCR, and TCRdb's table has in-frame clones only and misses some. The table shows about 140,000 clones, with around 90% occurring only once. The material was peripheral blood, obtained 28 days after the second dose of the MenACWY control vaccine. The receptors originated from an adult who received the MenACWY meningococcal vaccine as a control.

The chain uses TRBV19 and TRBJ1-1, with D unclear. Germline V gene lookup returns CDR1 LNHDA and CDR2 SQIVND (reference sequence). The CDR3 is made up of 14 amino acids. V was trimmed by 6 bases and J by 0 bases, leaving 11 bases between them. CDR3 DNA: TGTGCCAGTAGCAAGGTCAGCATGAACACTGAAGCTTTCTTT. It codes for CASSKVSMNTEAFF.

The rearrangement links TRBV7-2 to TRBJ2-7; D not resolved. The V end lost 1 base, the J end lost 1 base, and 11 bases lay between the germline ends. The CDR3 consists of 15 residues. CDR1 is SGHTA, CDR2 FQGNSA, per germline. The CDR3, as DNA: TGTGCCAGCAGCTTAGATGGTCAGGAGTCCTACGAGCAGTACTTC. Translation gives CASSLDGQESYEQYF.

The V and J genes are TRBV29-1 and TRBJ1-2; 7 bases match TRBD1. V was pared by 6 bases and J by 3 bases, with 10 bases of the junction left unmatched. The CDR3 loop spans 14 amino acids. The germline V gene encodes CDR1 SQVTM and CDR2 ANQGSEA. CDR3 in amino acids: CSVEQGRGYYGYTF. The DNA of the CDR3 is TGCAGCGTCGAACAGGGGCGGGGGTACTATGGCTACACCTTC.

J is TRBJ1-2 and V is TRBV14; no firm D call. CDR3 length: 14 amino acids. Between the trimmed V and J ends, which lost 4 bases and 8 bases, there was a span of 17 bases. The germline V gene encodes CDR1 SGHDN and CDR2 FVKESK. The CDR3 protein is CASSLNGGVGGYTF. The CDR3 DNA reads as TGTGCCAGCAGCCTGAACGGCGGGGTTGGAGGCTACACCTTC.

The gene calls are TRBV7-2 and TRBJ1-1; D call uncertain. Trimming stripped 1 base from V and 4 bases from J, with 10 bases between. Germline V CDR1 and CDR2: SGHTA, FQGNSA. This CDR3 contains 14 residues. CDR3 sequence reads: CASSLDSTGTEAFF. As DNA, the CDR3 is TGTGCCAGCAGCTTAGACTCTACCGGCACTGAAGCTTTCTTT.

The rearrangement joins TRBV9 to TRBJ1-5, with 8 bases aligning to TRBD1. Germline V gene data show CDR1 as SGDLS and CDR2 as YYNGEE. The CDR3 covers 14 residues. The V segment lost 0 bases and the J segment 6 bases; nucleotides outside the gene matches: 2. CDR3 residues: CASSVADRGQPQHF. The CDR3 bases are TGTGCCAGCAGCGTAGCAGACAGGGGTCAGCCCCAGCATTTT.

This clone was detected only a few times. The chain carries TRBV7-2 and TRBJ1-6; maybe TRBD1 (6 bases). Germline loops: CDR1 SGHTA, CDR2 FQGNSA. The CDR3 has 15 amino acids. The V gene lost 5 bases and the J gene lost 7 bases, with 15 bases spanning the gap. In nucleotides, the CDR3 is TGTGCCAGCAGCCCCCCCGGGGGGCGGAATTCACCCCTCCACTTT. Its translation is CASSPPGGRNSPLHF.

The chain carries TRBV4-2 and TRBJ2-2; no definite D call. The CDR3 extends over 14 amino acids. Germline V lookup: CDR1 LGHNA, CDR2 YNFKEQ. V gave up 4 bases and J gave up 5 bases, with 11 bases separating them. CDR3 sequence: CASSPVMLTGELFF. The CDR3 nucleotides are TGTGCCAGCAGCCCGGTTATGTTAACCGGGGAGCTGTTTTTT.

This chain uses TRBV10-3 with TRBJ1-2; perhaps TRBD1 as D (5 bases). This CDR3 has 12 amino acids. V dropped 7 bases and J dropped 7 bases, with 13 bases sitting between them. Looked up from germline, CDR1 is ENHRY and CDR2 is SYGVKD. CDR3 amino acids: CAITDGGSGYTF. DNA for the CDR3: TGTGCCATCACTGATGGGGGTAGTGGCTACACCTTC.

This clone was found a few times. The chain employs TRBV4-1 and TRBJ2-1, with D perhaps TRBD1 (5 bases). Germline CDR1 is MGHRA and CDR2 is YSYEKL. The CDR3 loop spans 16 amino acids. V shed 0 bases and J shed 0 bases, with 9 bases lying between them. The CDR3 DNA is TGCGCCAGCAGCCAAGATTGGGGCAGCTCCTACAATGAGCAGTTCTTC. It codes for CASSQDWGSSYNEQFF.